The 21 T cell receptor beta chains listed next were all sequenced from one sample in a study of blood T cell repertoires in COVID-19. Sequencing was performed with immunoSEQ multiplex PCR; in TCRdb, only in-frame clones are kept and a portion is missing. The data show some 140,000 clones, roughly 83% seen once. Sequenced material: PBMCs or T cells enriched from blood (not recorded which). Source of these receptors: a man over 45 who had recovered from COVID-19.

The rearrangement uses TRBV28 and TRBJ2-7; D is ambiguous. The CDR3 runs 14 residues. Germline V CDR1 and CDR2: MDHEN, SYDVKM. V was cut by 4 bases and J by 1 base, with 11 bases left in between. In nucleotides, the CDR3 is TGTGCCAGCAGTTACGGCGGTACATCCTACGAGCAGTACTTC. Encoded protein: CASSYGGTSYEQYF.

The V call is TRBV25-1, the J call TRBJ1-4, with D possibly matching TRBD1 (5 bases). The CDR3 runs to 12 residues. Germline V CDR1 and CDR2: MGHDK, SYGVNS. The V gene lost 4 bases and the J gene lost 7 bases, with 7 bases spanning the gap. CDR3 bases: TGTGCCAGCAGTGGGGGGGGTGAAAAACTGTTTTTT. Translated, it gives CASSGGGEKLFF.

The chain is built from TRBV7-2 and TRBJ1-5; unclear D gene. The length of the CDR3 is 15 residues. The V gene's germline CDR1 is SGHTA and CDR2 FQGNSA. Trimming left V 1 base short and J 7 bases short, with 14 bases between. The chain's CDR3 is CASSLELGRGQPQHF. CDR3 nucleotides: TGTGCCAGCAGCTTAGAGTTGGGTCGGGGACAGCCCCAGCATTTT. Supplemented by reference TRBV7-2 and TRBJ1-5, the full variable domain reads GAGVSQSPSNKVTEKGKDVELRCDPISGHTALYWYRQSLGQGLEFLIYFQGNSAPDKSGLPSDRFSAERTGGSVSTLTIQRTQQEDSAVYLCASSLELGRGQPQHFGDGTRLSIL.

The rearrangement uses TRBV6-5 and TRBJ1-2; 7 positions match TRBD1. Germline CDR1 is MNHEY and CDR2 is SVGAGI. The CDR3 contains 15 residues. V dropped 6 bases and J dropped 0; count of bases not matched to a gene: 7. The CDR3 sequence is CASRNGQASNYGYTF. CDR3 DNA: TGTGCCAGCAGGAATGGACAGGCCTCTAACTATGGCTACACCTTC.

The chain combines TRBV12-5 with TRBJ1-2, with 7 bases that match TRBD1. The CDR3 sequence is 12 residues long. The trim removed 5 bases at V and 3 bases at J, leaving 0 bases unmatched. CDR1 is LGHNT and CDR2 is FRNRAP in the germline V gene. The CDR3 region has the DNA TGTGCTAGTGGTCAGGGGGACTATGGCTACACCTTC. Translating gives CASGQGDYGYTF.

The V and J genes are TRBV19 and TRBJ1-5; D not resolved. V dropped 3 bases and J dropped 7 bases, with 16 bases sitting between them. This CDR3 spans 15 amino acids. CDR1 and CDR2 (germline): LNHDA, SQIVND (reference sequence). The CDR3 sequence is CASSMGAAQGQPQHF. CDR3 nucleotides: TGTGCCAGTAGTATGGGAGCGGCCCAAGGACAGCCCCAGCATTTT.

The chain joins TRBV19 to TRBJ1-4, with 7 positions matching TRBD1. CDR1 and CDR2 (germline): LNHDA, SQIVND (reference sequence). The CDR3 is 14 residues long. Unmatched junction bases numbered 12, after V lost 7 bases and J lost 10 bases. Written as DNA, the CDR3 is TGTGCCAGTACGCTTGGGGACAGAGGTTCAAAACTGTTTTTT. This gives the protein CASTLGDRGSKLFF.

The chain joins TRBV11-2 to TRBJ2-1; 12 nucleotides agree with TRBD1. V shed 7 bases, J shed 7 bases, and the junction held 11 bases outside the gene matches. Germline values: CDR1 SGHAT, CDR2 FQNNGV. This CDR3 region has 16 residues. For the CDR3, the DNA is TGTGCCAGCAACAACAGGGGGGACAGGGGGCCAAATGAGCAGTTCTTC. Its translation is CASNNRGDRGPNEQFF.

The chain has TRBV19 and TRBJ2-1; D remains ambiguous. V gave up 5 bases and J gave up 4 bases, with 3 bases separating them. CDR1 LNHDA and CDR2 SQIVND come from the germline V gene (reference sequence). The CDR3 totals 11 residues. The CDR3 region is CASSEYNEQFF. The CDR3 bases are TGTGCCAGTAGTGAGTACAATGAGCAGTTCTTC.

The CDR3 is CAWRRGRQGITGELFF. The CDR3 region has the DNA TGTGCCTGGAGGAGAGGGAGACAGGGGATCACCGGGGAGCTGTTTTTT. The chain is built from TRBV30 and TRBJ2-2, with TRBD1 matching over 8 bases. The CDR3 consists of 16 residues. V dropped 3 bases and J dropped 4; count of bases not matched to a gene: 10. CDR1 and CDR2 from the germline V gene are GTSNPN and SVGIG (reference sequence).

The V gene is TRBV7-2, the J gene TRBJ2-7; possibly TRBD2 for D (5 bases). This CDR3 has 11 amino acids. Trimming pared 5 bases from V and 7 bases from J, leaving 9 bases between. CDR1 and CDR2 (germline): SGHTA, FQGNSA. The CDR3 DNA follows: TGTGCCAGCAGCCAGAGGGAGGAGCAGTACTTC. It specifies CASSQREEQYF.

The chain combines TRBV12-3 or TRBV12-4 with TRBJ1-2; D is unresolved. This CDR3 is built from 13 residues. Trimming took off 5 bases at V and 5 bases at J, with 12 bases between the two ends. CDR3 residues: CASSPARGYGYTF. For the CDR3, the DNA is TGTGCCAGCAGTCCCGCCCGGGGATATGGCTACACCTTC.

The CDR3 protein is CASSPRRDGNTEAFF. CDR3 coding DNA: TGTGCCAGCAGCCCGCGGAGGGACGGGAACACTGAAGCTTTCTTT. This chain uses TRBV11-1 with TRBJ1-1; tentatively, D is TRBD1 (5 bases). Trimming shortened V by 5 bases and J by 1 base, and 14 bases separated the two germline ends. In germline, CDR1 is SGHAT, CDR2 FQDESV (reference sequence). This CDR3 contains 15 residues.

The rearrangement uses TRBV24-1 and TRBJ2-1; 9 nucleotides align to TRBD1. The length of the CDR3 is 16 residues. The trim removed 3 bases at V and 4 bases at J, leaving 6 bases unmatched. Germline V CDR1 and CDR2: KGHDR, SFDVKD. The CDR3 protein is CATSDHPGQGYNEQFF. Here the CDR3 DNA reads TGTGCCACCAGTGATCATCCGGGACAGGGTTACAATGAGCAGTTCTTC.

The V call is TRBV15, the J call TRBJ2-7; TRBD1 matches 9 bases. V gave up 1 base and J gave up 1 base; unmatched junction bases: 5. The CDR3 is 16 residues long. Germline V gene lookup returns CDR1 LNHNV and CDR2 YYDKDF (reference sequence). CDR3 residues: CATSRVGQGKSYEQYF. The CDR3 bases are TGTGCCACCAGCAGAGTGGGACAGGGTAAATCCTACGAGCAGTACTTC.

J is TRBJ2-3 and V is TRBV9, with 11 bases lining up with TRBD2. Germline CDR1 is SGDLS and CDR2 is YYNGEE. The CDR3 length is 15 residues. The ends lost 7 bases at V and 3 bases at J; junction bases unmatched: 7. Written as DNA, the CDR3 is TGTGCCAGCGGATATAGCGGGGGGGCAACAGATACGCAGTATTTT. The encoded protein is CASGYSGGATDTQYF.

This sequence joins TRBV4-3 and TRBJ2-1, with D hard to call. This CDR3 is built from 15 residues. Looked up from germline, CDR1 is LGHNA and CDR2 is YSLEER. Between the trimmed V and J ends, which lost 0 bases and 5 bases, there was a span of 11 bases. The CDR3: CASSQEARGHNEQFF. CDR3 nucleotides: TGCGCCAGCAGCCAAGAAGCGAGAGGCCACAATGAGCAGTTCTTC.

V and J are TRBV11-2 and TRBJ2-6; D is unresolved. The germline CDR1 and CDR2 sequences are SGHAT and FQNNGV. The CDR3 extends over 15 amino acids. Trimming left V 0 bases short and J 1 base short, with 4 bases between. CDR3 protein: CASSLDLSGANVLTF. CDR3 nucleotide sequence: TGTGCCAGCAGCTTAGACTTATCTGGGGCCAACGTCCTGACTTTC.

The rearrangement joins TRBV4-1 to TRBJ1-1, with a tentative D call TRBD1 (6 bases). The CDR3 covers 12 residues. The germline V gene has CDR1 MGHRA and CDR2 YSYEKL. V was trimmed by 8 bases and J by 2 bases, leaving 9 bases between them. CDR3 loop: CASLDRNTEAFF. Here the CDR3 DNA reads TGCGCCAGCCTGGACAGAAACACTGAAGCTTTCTTT.

The CDR3: CASSLVQGSYNEQFF. Written as DNA, the CDR3 is TGTGCCAGCAGCTTGGTACAGGGTTCCTACAATGAGCAGTTCTTC. The chain recombines TRBV5-6 with TRBJ2-1, with a possible D match to TRBD1 (6 bases). Germline V lookup: CDR1 SGHDT, CDR2 YYEEEE. This CDR3 region has 15 residues. Trimming removed 0 bases from V and 1 base from J, with 8 bases in between.

V is TRBV27 and J is TRBJ1-6; D gene uncertain. The germline V and J ends were trimmed by 5 bases and 10 bases, with 12 bases remaining between them. Germline values: CDR1 MNHEY, CDR2 SMNVEV (reference sequence). This CDR3 contains 13 residues. The CDR3 sequence is CASSMVVVSPLHF. CDR3 coding DNA: TGTGCCAGCAGTATGGTAGTCGTCTCACCCCTCCACTTT.